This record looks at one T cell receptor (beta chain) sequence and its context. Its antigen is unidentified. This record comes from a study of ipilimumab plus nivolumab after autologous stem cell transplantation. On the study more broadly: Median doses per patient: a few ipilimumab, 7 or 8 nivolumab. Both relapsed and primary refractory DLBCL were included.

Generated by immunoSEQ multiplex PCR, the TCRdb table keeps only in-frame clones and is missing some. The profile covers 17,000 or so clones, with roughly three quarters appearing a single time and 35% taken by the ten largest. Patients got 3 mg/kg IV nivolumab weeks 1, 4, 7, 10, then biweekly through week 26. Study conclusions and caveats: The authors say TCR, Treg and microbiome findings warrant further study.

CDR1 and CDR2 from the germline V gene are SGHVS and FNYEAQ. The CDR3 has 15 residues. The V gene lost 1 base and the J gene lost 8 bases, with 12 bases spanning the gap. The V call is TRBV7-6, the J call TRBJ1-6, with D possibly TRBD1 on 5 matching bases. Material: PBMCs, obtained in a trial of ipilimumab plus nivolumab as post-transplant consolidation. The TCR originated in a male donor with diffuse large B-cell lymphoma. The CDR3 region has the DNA TGTGCCAGCAGCTTAGTTTCAGGGCCAGATTCACCCCTCCACTTT. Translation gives CASSLVSGPDSPLHF.